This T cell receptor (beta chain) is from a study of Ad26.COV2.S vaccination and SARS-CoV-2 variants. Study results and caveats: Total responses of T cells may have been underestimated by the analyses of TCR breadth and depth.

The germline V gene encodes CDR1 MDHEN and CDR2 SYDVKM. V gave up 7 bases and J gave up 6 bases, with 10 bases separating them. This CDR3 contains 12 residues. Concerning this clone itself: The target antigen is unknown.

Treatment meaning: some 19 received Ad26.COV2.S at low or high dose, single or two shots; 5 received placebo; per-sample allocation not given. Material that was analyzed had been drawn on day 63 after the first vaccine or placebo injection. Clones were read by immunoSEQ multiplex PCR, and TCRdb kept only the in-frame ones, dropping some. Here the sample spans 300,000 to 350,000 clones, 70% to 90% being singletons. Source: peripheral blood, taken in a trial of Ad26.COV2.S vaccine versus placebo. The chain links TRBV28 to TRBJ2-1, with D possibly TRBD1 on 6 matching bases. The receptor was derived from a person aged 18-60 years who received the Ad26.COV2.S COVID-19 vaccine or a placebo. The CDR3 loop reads CASISDSNEQFF. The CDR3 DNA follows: TGTGCCAGCATCTCGGACAGCAATGAGCAGTTCTTC.